The 11 T cell receptor beta chains below were found in one sample sequenced in a study of T cell responses to AZD1222 COVID-19 vaccine. Sequencing used immunoSEQ multiplex PCR; TCRdb keeps in-frame clones, though not all of them. The top ten clones hold more than 6.5% of a sample with roughly 150,000 clones, 75% to 90% of them seen once. Sequenced here: peripheral blood, sampled after recovery from COVID-19. All receptors come from an adult who had recovered from COVID-19.

The CDR3 is CASSQQGADTQYF. CDR3 in DNA: TGCGCCAGCAGCCAACAGGGGGCAGATACGCAGTATTTT. The chain recombines TRBV4-3 with TRBJ2-3; 7 bases agree with TRBD1. Germline V lookup: CDR1 LGHNA, CDR2 YSLEER. V lost 2 bases and J lost 4; bases outside the gene matches: 0. CDR3 length equals 13 residues.

The genes are TRBV19 and TRBJ2-7; D is unclear. The germline V gene encodes CDR1 LNHDA and CDR2 SQIVND (reference sequence). This CDR3 has 14 amino acids. Between the trimmed V and J ends, which lost 3 bases and 0 bases, there was a span of 9 bases. CDR3 residues: CASSIGSPSYEQYF. In DNA, the CDR3 is TGTGCCAGTAGTATTGGGTCGCCCTCCTACGAGCAGTACTTC.

J is TRBJ2-7 and V is TRBV28; 9 bases map to TRBD1. The CDR3 consists of 14 residues. V lost 11 bases to trimming and J lost 5 bases; unmatched junction nucleotides: 13. Germline CDR1 reads MDHEN; CDR2 reads SYDVKM. CDR3 residues: CACEPGTGRNEQYF. CDR3 DNA sequence: TGTGCCTGCGAACCCGGGACAGGGCGGAACGAGCAGTACTTC.

The chain links TRBV18 to TRBJ1-4, with 7 nucleotides matching TRBD1. Germline CDR1 reads KGHSH; CDR2 reads LQKENI. V trimming: 4 bases; J trimming: 5 bases; junction bases outside the gene matches: 4. The CDR3 extends over 14 amino acids. In nucleotides, the CDR3 is TGTGCCAGCTCACTGGGACAGAACAATGAAAAACTGTTTTTT. Its translation is CASSLGQNNEKLFF. Using reference TRBV18 and TRBJ1-4 for the parts outside the CDR3, the full variable domain is NAGVMQNPRHLVRRRGQEARLRCSPMKGHSHVYWYRQLPEEGLKFMVYLQKENIIDESGMPKERFSAEFPKEGPSILRIQQVVRGDSAAYFCASSLGQNNEKLFFGSGTQLSVL.

V gene TRBV25-1 combines with J gene TRBJ2-1; a weak D match, TRBD1 (6 bases). V gave up 9 bases and J gave up 4 bases, with 16 bases separating them. This CDR3 contains 14 residues. The germline gives CDR1 MGHDK, CDR2 SYGVNS. The CDR3: CASGRQGTYNEQFF. As DNA, the CDR3 is TGTGCCAGTGGAAGGCAGGGGACGTACAATGAGCAGTTCTTC. Complete variable domain (other parts from reference TRBV25-1 and TRBJ2-1): EADIYQTPRYLVIGTGKKITLECSQTMGHDKMYWYQQDPGMELHLIHYSYGVNSTEKGDLSSESTVSRIRTEHFPLTLESARPSHTSQYLCASGRQGTYNEQFFGPGTRLTVL.

V gene TRBV9 combines with J gene TRBJ2-7; D might be TRBD1 or TRBD2, each matching 5 bases. Germline CDR1 SGDLS, CDR2 YYNGEE. This CDR3 comprises 14 residues. V lost 4 bases to trimming and J lost 0 bases, with 11 bases between them. The CDR3, as DNA: TGTGCCAGCAGCCTCGGGACCGTCTCCTACGAGCAGTACTTC. Protein: CASSLGTVSYEQYF.

This clone appeared a single time. The chain couples TRBV5-5 to TRBJ2-2; D is possibly TRBD2 (6 bases). With 3 bases removed from V and 5 bases from J, the gap between germline ends came to 17 bases. Germline V gene data show CDR1 as SGHKS and CDR2 as YYEKEE (reference sequence). This CDR3 region has 16 residues. The CDR3 DNA reads as TGTGCCAGCAGCTCAGGACTAACCGTAGGAACCGGGGAGCTGTTTTTT. It specifies CASSSGLTVGTGELFF.

The chain has TRBV9 and TRBJ2-1; 7 bases are shared with TRBD2. The V gene's germline CDR1 is SGDLS and CDR2 YYNGEE. V trimming: 4 bases; J trimming: 5 bases; junction bases outside the gene matches: 9. The CDR3 consists of 15 residues. The CDR3 coding sequence is TGTGCCAGCAGCCCCCAGGGCGGGAGCAACAATGAGCAGTTCTTC. It specifies CASSPQGGSNNEQFF.

This rearrangement joins TRBV10-3 to TRBJ2-3; TRBD2 matches 11 bases. From germline, CDR1 is ENHRY and CDR2 SYGVKD. This CDR3 is built from 16 residues. The J segment lost 4 bases and the V segment lost 4 bases, leaving 7 bases of the junction unmatched. This chain's CDR3 is CAISASGGPGADTQYF. The CDR3 nucleotides read TGTGCCATCAGTGCTAGCGGGGGGCCGGGCGCAGATACGCAGTATTTT.

This chain links TRBV11-1 with TRBJ2-3, with unresolved D. Germline lookup yields CDR1 SGHAT and CDR2 FQDESV (reference sequence). V was shortened by 2 bases and J by 3 bases, with 6 bases between the two germline ends. CDR3 size: 13 residues. The CDR3, as DNA: TGTGCCAGCAGCTTAAGATTAACAGATACGCAGTATTTT. Translating it yields CASSLRLTDTQYF.

CDR3 protein: CASSLEGDWGLDTQYF. Here the CDR3 DNA reads TGTGCCAGCAGTTTGGAGGGCGACTGGGGTTTAGATACGCAGTATTTT. This chain connects TRBV6-2 or TRBV6-3 to TRBJ2-3; D possibly corresponds to TRBD2 (6 bases). This CDR3 contains 16 residues. Per germline, CDR1 MNHEY and CDR2 SVGEGT. V was shortened by 4 bases and J by 5 bases, with 19 bases between the two germline ends.